Listed here are 2 T cell receptor beta chains from one sample, sequenced in a study of blood T cell repertoires in COVID-19. Assay used: immunoSEQ multiplex PCR; TCRdb lists only in-frame clones, some missing. Here the sample spans 30,000 to 35,000 clones, almost 80% being singletons. Sequenced sample: peripheral blood. The receptors here all came from a woman aged 55-75 years with acute or convalescent COVID-19.

The chain combines TRBV7-6 with TRBJ1-3; no definite D call. CDR1 is SGHVS and CDR2 is FNYEAQ in the germline V gene. V was shortened by 4 bases and J by 4 bases, with 8 bases between the two germline ends. The CDR3 length is 13 residues. CDR3 amino acids: CASSYTLGNTIYF. The DNA of the CDR3 is TGTGCCAGCAGCTACACCCTCGGAAACACCATATATTTT.

The chain links TRBV5-6 to TRBJ2-5; TRBD1 might be the D (5 bases). The V gene lost 7 bases and the J gene lost 4 bases, with 8 bases spanning the gap. Germline V CDR1 and CDR2: SGHDT, YYEEEE. This CDR3 comprises 11 residues. Written as DNA, the CDR3 is TGTGCCAGCGGGGCTGCAGAGACCCAGTACTTC. This encodes CASGAAETQYF.